Listed below are T cell receptor beta chains from one sample, sequenced in a study of blood T cell repertoires in COVID-19. TCRdb's copy holds only in-frame clones and misses some; the assay was immunoSEQ multiplex PCR. The data show under 200,000 clones, with around 80% seen just once and about 6.8% held by the top ten. The source material was peripheral blood. These receptors came from a man in his 70s with active or convalescent COVID-19. The CDR3 runs from the conserved cysteine through the conserved F or W. D genes are given only for firm matches. The size field is filled for only some rows; it gives once, few, many or a size class.

D gene	clone size	V gene	J gene	CDR3 protein	CDR3 DNA
TRBD1	-	TRBV6-5	TRBJ1-2	CASAPGTGEVGYTF	TGTGCCAGCGCACCCGGGACAGGGGAAGTTGGCTACACCTTC
TRBD1	-	TRBV4-3	TRBJ1-2	CASSQRRDSRNGYTF	TGCGCCAGCAGCCAAAGACGGGACAGTAGGAATGGCTACACCTTC
TRBD1	-	TRBV5-4	TRBJ2-1	CASSLALGTGDEQFF	TGTGCCAGCAGCTTGGCACTAGGGACAGGGGATGAGCAGTTCTTC
-	medium-sized	TRBV27	TRBJ1-5	CASSLSSPHEPQHF	TGTGCCAGCAGTTTATCTAGCCCGCACGAGCCCCAGCATTTT
-	-	TRBV27	TRBJ2-3	CASSSPRGAGRTDTQYF	TGTGCCAGCAGTTCACCCCGGGGAGCGGGCCGCACAGATACGCAGTATTTT
-	-	TRBV5-1	TRBJ2-5	CASSSSGSQETQYF	TGCGCCAGCAGCTCGTCGGGGAGCCAAGAGACCCAGTACTTC
TRBD2	-	TRBV5-1	TRBJ2-3	CASSLEREVSDTQYF	TGCGCCAGCAGCTTAGAGCGGGAGGTCTCGGATACGCAGTATTTT
-	-	TRBV2	TRBJ1-5	CASGADTGSNQPQHF	TGTGCCAGCGGCGCGGACACCGGCAGCAATCAGCCCCAGCATTTT
-	-	TRBV2	TRBJ2-5	CASSRTAETQYF	TGTGCCAGCAGTAGGACTGCGGAGACCCAGTACTTC
TRBD1	-	TRBV19	TRBJ1-1	CASSLRGQYTEAFF	TGTGCCAGTAGCCTAAGGGGGCAGTACACTGAAGCTTTCTTT
-	few	TRBV24-1	TRBJ1-5	CATSDSYSNQPQHF	TGTGCCACCAGTGACAGTTATAGCAATCAGCCCCAGCATTTT
TRBD2	once	TRBV19	TRBJ2-7	CASSIRLLAGVGNEQYF	TGTGCCAGTAGTATCCGGCTACTAGCGGGGGTGGGAAACGAGCAGTACTTC
-	once	TRBV9	TRBJ2-1	CASSGMGHSAVSYNEQFF	TGTGCCAGCAGCGGAATGGGCCATTCAGCAGTCTCCTACAATGAGCAGTTCTTC
-	once	TRBV9	TRBJ1-2	CASSQGQHGGYTF	TGTGCCAGCAGCCAGGGCCAGCACGGTGGCTACACCTTC
TRBD2	once	TRBV7-3	TRBJ2-1	CASSLYSGSITEQFF	TGTGCCAGCAGCTTATACAGCGGGAGCATCACTGAGCAGTTCTTC
-	-	TRBV29-1	TRBJ1-2	CSVSGANYGYTF	TGCAGCGTATCCGGGGCTAACTATGGCTACACCTTC
-	-	TRBV2	TRBJ1-2	CASTPRDWVDGYTF	TGTGCCAGCACCCCCCGGGACTGGGTTGATGGCTACACCTTC
-	-	TRBV19	TRBJ2-1	CAGIREKGNEQFF	TGTGCCGGGATCCGGGAGAAGGGGAATGAGCAGTTCTTC
TRBD1	-	TRBV7-9	TRBJ1-1	CASSPQGGLNTEAFF	TGTGCCAGCAGCCCCCAGGGGGGTTTGAACACTGAAGCTTTCTTT
-	-	TRBV2	TRBJ2-7	CASSGGLPPYSYEQYF	TGTGCCAGCAGTGGGGGACTCCCGCCCTACTCCTACGAGCAGTACTTC
-	-	TRBV4-2	TRBJ1-1	CASSQEDSRENTEAFF	TGTGCCAGCAGCCAAGAGGACAGTCGGGAGAACACTGAAGCTTTCTTT
-	-	TRBV2	TRBJ1-3	CASRANLGQYSGNTIYF	TGTGCCAGCAGAGCAAATCTCGGACAGTACTCTGGAAACACCATATATTTT
-	-	TRBV4-3	TRBJ1-6	CASSQDRDTNSPLHF	TGCGCCAGCAGCCAAGATAGGGACACCAATTCACCCCTCCACTTT
TRBD1	-	TRBV5-1	TRBJ2-7	CASSDPGQPYEQYF	TGCGCCAGCAGCGATCCGGGACAGCCCTACGAGCAGTACTTC
-	-	TRBV27	TRBJ1-6	CASSLSGVNSPLHF	TGTGCCAGCAGTCTAAGCGGGGTTAATTCACCCCTCCACTTT
-	-	TRBV7-9	TRBJ1-4	CASSPRGQYISRTNEKLFF	TGTGCCAGCAGCCCCCGGGGTCAGTATATATCTCGGACTAATGAAAAACTGTTTTTT
TRBD1	-	TRBV7-2	TRBJ1-6	CAVPGQGYSPLHF	TGTGCCGTACCTGGACAGGGCTACTCACCCCTCCACTTT
TRBD1	-	TRBV6-5	TRBJ1-3	CASRRDRDRGNTIYF	TGTGCCAGCAGAAGGGACAGGGACCGTGGAAACACCATATATTTT
TRBD1	-	TRBV19	TRBJ1-1	CASTLQGFNTEAFF	TGTGCCAGTACCTTACAGGGGTTCAACACTGAAGCTTTCTTT
TRBD1	few	TRBV10-3	TRBJ2-2	CAISEPGQGASGELFF	TGTGCCATCAGTGAGCCGGGACAGGGGGCCTCCGGGGAGCTGTTTTTT
TRBD2	-	TRBV7-2	TRBJ2-2	CASSNSGGDTGELFF	TGTGCCAGCAGTAATAGCGGGGGGGACACCGGGGAGCTGTTTTTT
TRBD1	-	TRBV5-4	TRBJ2-7	CASRKQGTSSYEQYF	TGTGCCAGCAGGAAACAGGGGACGAGCTCCTACGAGCAGTACTTC
-	-	TRBV6-1	TRBJ2-2	CASSEGLNTGELFF	TGTGCCAGCAGTGAAGGACTTAACACCGGGGAGCTGTTTTTT
-	-	TRBV18	TRBJ1-1	CASSPFSTDNMNTEAFF	TGTGCCAGCTCACCCTTCTCCACAGACAACATGAACACTGAAGCTTTCTTT
TRBD1	-	TRBV5-4	TRBJ1-1	CASSLFRGSDTEAFF	TGTGCCAGCAGCTTGTTCAGGGGGTCGGACACTGAAGCTTTCTTT
-	-	TRBV19	TRBJ1-5	CASSLQGRGTFNQPQHF	TGTGCCAGTAGCCTCCAGGGCAGGGGAACCTTCAATCAGCCCCAGCATTTT
TRBD1	once	TRBV18	TRBJ2-2	CASSPGTESGELFF	TGTGCCAGCTCACCAGGGACAGAATCCGGGGAGCTGTTTTTT
-	-	TRBV30	TRBJ1-2	CAWSPTGGQGYTF	TGTGCCTGGAGTCCGACGGGGGGGCAAGGCTACACCTTC
-	-	TRBV7-9	TRBJ2-2	CASSFLGLVGGELFF	TGTGCCAGCAGCTTCTTGGGGCTAGTTGGCGGGGAGCTGTTTTTT
TRBD1	-	TRBV6-1	TRBJ2-7	CASSEAYGTVSYEQYF	TGTGCCAGCAGTGAAGCCTATGGGACAGTCTCCTACGAGCAGTACTTC
TRBD1	-	TRBV9	TRBJ1-2	CASSEQGQGPYGYTF	TGTGCCAGCAGCGAACAGGGGCAAGGACCCTATGGCTACACCTTC
TRBD1	-	TRBV30	TRBJ1-2	CAWSVDRVSGYTF	TGTGCCTGGAGTGTAGACAGGGTGAGCGGCTACACCTTC
-	-	TRBV29-1	TRBJ2-5	CSARQNQETQYF	TGCAGCGCGCGACAGAACCAAGAGACCCAGTACTTC
-	-	TRBV15	TRBJ1-2	CATSRDYQGGYTF	TGTGCCACCAGCAGAGATTACCAGGGAGGCTACACCTTC
-	-	TRBV7-8	TRBJ1-3	CASSRSRNTIYF	TGTGCCAGCAGCCGCAGTAGAAACACCATATATTTT
-	few	TRBV9	TRBJ1-1	CASSRMTPGNTEAFF	TGTGCCAGCAGCCGGATGACCCCGGGGAACACTGAAGCTTTCTTT
-	once	TRBV20-1	TRBJ2-1	CSASLAGSSYNEQFF	TGCAGTGCTAGTCTCGCGGGGAGTTCCTACAATGAGCAGTTCTTC
TRBD1	-	TRBV7-2	TRBJ2-1	CASSLMRGRNNEQFF	TGTGCCAGCAGCTTAATGAGGGGGCGAAACAATGAGCAGTTCTTC
TRBD2	-	TRBV30	TRBJ2-5	CAWSVGGLETQYF	TGTGCCTGGAGTGTGGGAGGGCTAGAGACCCAGTACTTC
-	-	TRBV6-2/TRBV6-3	TRBJ2-7	CASSYGISYEQYF	TGTGCCAGCAGTTACGGCATCTCCTACGAGCAGTACTTC
-	-	TRBV5-1	TRBJ2-2	CASSFPRVGTGELFF	TGCGCCAGCAGCTTCCCCAGGGTGGGCACCGGGGAGCTGTTTTTT
-	-	TRBV7-2	TRBJ1-1	CASSLDHLNTEAFF	TGTGCCAGCAGCTTAGATCACTTGAACACTGAAGCTTTCTTT
TRBD1	-	TRBV29-1	TRBJ2-2	CSVVTGALATGELFF	TGCAGCGTTGTGACAGGGGCCCTCGCCACCGGGGAGCTGTTTTTT
TRBD1	-	TRBV5-1	TRBJ1-1	CASTGTGGNTEAFF	TGCGCCAGCACCGGGACAGGGGGGAACACTGAAGCTTTCTTT
TRBD2	-	TRBV4-3	TRBJ2-5	CASSQQAGGETQYF	TGCGCCAGCAGCCAACAAGCGGGAGGCGAGACCCAGTACTTC
-	-	TRBV4-2	TRBJ1-2	CASSQDWRQILANYGYTF	TGTGCCAGCAGCCAAGATTGGCGACAGATACTCGCTAACTATGGCTACACCTTC
-	-	TRBV11-2	TRBJ2-7	CASSLVGDNYEQYF	TGTGCCAGCAGCTTAGTCGGTGACAACTACGAGCAGTACTTC
-	-	TRBV27	TRBJ2-6	CASQLAGANVLTF	TGTGCCAGCCAACTTGCTGGGGCCAACGTCCTGACTTTC
TRBD1	-	TRBV7-9	TRBJ1-1	CASSLGQGVFTEAFF	TGTGCCAGCAGCTTAGGACAGGGGGTCTTCACTGAAGCTTTCTTT